Detailed here is one T cell receptor (beta chain). The sample comes from a study of T cell changes during pregnancy in multiple sclerosis. Only in-frame clones appear in the TCRdb table, and some are missing; sequencing was by immunoSEQ multiplex PCR. The sample carries 40,000 to 55,000 clones, around 90% recorded once. Trimming cost V 10 bases and J 5 bases; bases outside gene matches: 11. From germline, CDR1 is SGHTA and CDR2 FQGNSA. This CDR3 contains 14 residues. This chain joins TRBV7-2 and TRBJ2-3; 8 bases map to TRBD2. This receptor was identified in a female donor in good health, enrolled as a control in a pregnancy study. The specimen comprised peripheral blood, sampled in the second trimester of pregnancy. CDR3 protein: CAIPQVAGGDTQYF. In DNA form, the CDR3 reads TGTGCCATCCCGCAGGTGGCGGGGGGAGATACGCAGTATTTT.